Shown below are 8 T cell receptor beta chains from a single sample sequenced in a study of graft-versus-host responses after intestinal transplantation. Measured with immunoSEQ multiplex PCR; TCRdb has only the in-frame clones, and not every one. There are about 35,000 clones in the sample; roughly 92% occur only once, and approximately 20% lies in the top ten. Their target antigens are unknown. The sequences come from unstimulated CD8+ T cells sorted from spleen or lymph node cells, collected before transplant. The receptors originated from a human donor who was the organ donor for an intestinal transplant.

The J gene is TRBJ2-7, the V gene TRBV4-1, with TRBD1 matching over 10 bases. The germline V gene encodes CDR1 MGHRA and CDR2 YSYEKL. This CDR3 has 15 amino acids. V trimming: 5 bases; J trimming: 6 bases; junction bases outside the gene matches: 10. The CDR3 here is CASSLLRDRGSEQYF. The CDR3 DNA sequence: TGCGCCAGCAGCTTACTCCGGGACAGGGGCTCCGAGCAGTACTTC.

The V and J genes are TRBV1 and TRBJ2-4. TRBV1 is classified as a pseudogene. This CDR3 is built from 16 residues. The CDR3 loop reads CTSSQVSNLAKNIQYF. The CDR3 DNA reads as TGCACCAGCAGCCAAGTATCAAATCTAGCCAAAAACATTCAGTACTTC.

The chain joins TRBV5-5 to TRBJ1-5; 7 bases line up with TRBD1. CDR3 length equals 17 residues. Germline CDR1 and CDR2: SGHKS and YYEKEE (reference sequence). V shed 0 bases and J 0 bases; nucleotides not matched to a gene: 6. The CDR3 coding sequence is TGTGCCAGCAGCTTGGAGGGGGCGGGGGATAGCAATCAGCCCCAGCATTTT. This gives the protein CASSLEGAGDSNQPQHF.

CDR3: CASRNPGTLTKNIQYF. The CDR3 bases are TGTGCCAGCAGAAACCCCGGGACACTTACCAAAAACATTCAGTACTTC. J is TRBJ2-4 and V is TRBV28; D is possibly TRBD1 (6 bases). This CDR3 spans 16 amino acids. V shed 6 bases and J shed 2 bases, with 17 bases lying between them. The germline gives CDR1 MDHEN, CDR2 SYDVKM.

J is TRBJ2-6 and V is TRBV6-1, with D unclear. Germline V gene lookup returns CDR1 MNHNS and CDR2 SASEGT. The CDR3 runs 17 residues. Trimming stripped 4 bases from V and 0 bases from J, with 13 bases between. CDR3 nucleotide sequence: TGTGCCAGCAGTGTCCTCCGGTCACTCTCTGGGGCCAACGTCCTGACTTTC. Amino acids: CASSVLRSLSGANVLTF.

The chain employs TRBV21-1 and TRBJ1-5; TRBD1, the table's D call, was not compared with the DNA. TRBV21-1 is a pseudogene segment. This CDR3 contains 14 residues. Here the CDR3 DNA reads TGTGCCAGCAGCAATCCAGGGTCCAATCAGCCCCAGCATTTT. This translates into CASSNPGSNQPQHF.

This chain joins TRBV27 and TRBJ2-1; 7 positions agree with TRBD1. Germline V gene lookup returns CDR1 MNHEY and CDR2 SMNVEV (reference sequence). The length of the CDR3 is 16 residues. The J segment lost 4 bases and the V segment lost 7 bases, leaving 13 bases of the junction unmatched. CDR3 residues: CASTQPRDSTYNEQFF. The CDR3 DNA reads as TGTGCCAGCACCCAACCCCGGGACAGTACTTACAATGAGCAGTTCTTC.

The J gene is TRBJ1-1, the V gene TRBV7-9, with a weak D call TRBD1 (5 bases). The CDR3 length is 14 residues. Germline values: CDR1 SEHNR, CDR2 FQNEAQ (reference sequence). V shed 5 bases and J shed 3 bases, with 13 bases lying between them. The CDR3 region has the DNA TGTGCCAGCAGCCTAGTATCGGGGGACACTGAAGCTTTCTTT. It codes for CASSLVSGDTEAFF.